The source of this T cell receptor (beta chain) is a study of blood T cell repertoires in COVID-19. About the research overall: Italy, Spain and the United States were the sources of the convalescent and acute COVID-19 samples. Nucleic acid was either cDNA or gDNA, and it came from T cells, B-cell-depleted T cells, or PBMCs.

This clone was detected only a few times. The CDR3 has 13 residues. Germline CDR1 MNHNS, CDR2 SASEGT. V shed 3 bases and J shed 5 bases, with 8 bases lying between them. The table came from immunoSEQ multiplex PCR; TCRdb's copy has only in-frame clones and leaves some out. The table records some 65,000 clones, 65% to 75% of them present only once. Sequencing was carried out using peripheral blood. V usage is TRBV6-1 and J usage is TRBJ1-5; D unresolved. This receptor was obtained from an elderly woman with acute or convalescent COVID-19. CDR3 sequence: CASSENGDQPQHF. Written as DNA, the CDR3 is TGTGCCAGCAGTGAGAACGGGGATCAGCCCCAGCATTTT.